The following is a T cell receptor (beta chain) sequence with its context. Its cognate antigen has yet to be identified. Mouse gene names and germline sequences are used here. Read coverage stops 4 residues before the CDR3 terminus; the germline J gene supplies the remainder. The method was the immunoSEQ multiplex PCR assay. To provide template for TCR sequencing, every sample had RNA extracted and reverse transcribed into cDNA. First-strand cDNA was synthesized using SuperScript III with a 2:1 mix of oligo-dT and random hexamers. A synthetic immune receptor repertoire was used to gauge amplification bias, and whatever bias remained was removed computationally. Sequencing of the libraries was done on Illumina HiSeq using 60 bp reads that spanned the CDR3 and were read from J toward V. On the study's bioinformatics: Raw reads were preprocessed to remove errors, and CDR3 was defined according to IMGT conventions as the region from the conserved cysteine to phenylalanine. Clonality was computed as 1 minus the Shannon entropy, with the entropy normalized by log2 of the number of productive unique TCRs. Whether each scalp clone was CD4 or CD8 was inferred by checking scalp TCRbeta sequences against the CD4 and CD8 repertoires from sorted blood. TCRdb carries this immuneACCESS record with in-frame sequences only. Its versions omit some clonotypes, under half of them owing to an unresolved V gene in the studies checked, with the rest unexplained. V and J calls and clone size are those listed in that table; D and trimming were worked out from the DNA. The table gives 15,000 to 20,000 clones for this sample, with none occurring only once. Of the sample, over 25% is held by the ten largest clones.

Trimming leaves V shorter by 1 base and J shorter by 4 bases, with the junction holding 1 base beyond the gene matches. From the cysteine through the phenylalanine, the CDR3 covers 15 amino acids. The DNA has 33 bases, all within the CDR3, and is read from base 1. Looking up the germline V gene yields CDR1 MNHDT and CDR2 YYDKIL. These data come from a study of CD8+ T cells in alopecia areata listed by TCRdb under 2018. About the study as a whole: Skin from C3H/HeJ donors with spontaneous alopecia (roughly 6-12 months old) was grafted onto female C3H/HeJ recipients that were 7-10 weeks old. To study T cell clonal expansion in alopecia areata, the researchers applied high-throughput TCRbeta sequencing to both the C3H/HeJ mouse model and human patients. Scalp tissue and sorted CD4+ and CD8+ peripheral blood T cells from patchy and totalis/universalis alopecia areata patients and from healthy controls were covered by human TCRbeta sequencing. Scalp clonality was compared across normal scalp (n=4), patchy alopecia areata scalp (n=8), and alopecia totalis/universalis scalp (n=8). RNA was extracted with the PAXgene miRNA kit for fixed scalp, the miRNeasy kit for PBMCs, and the RNeasy kit for mouse skin. TCRbeta CDR3 regions were amplified by immunoSEQ multiplex PCR using 35 Vbeta forward and 13 Jbeta reverse primers.

Points the paper makes about the study in general: Lesional scalp, especially in alopecia totalis/universalis, showed higher clonality and more expanded CD8+ clones than normal scalp, suggesting antigenic drive. Unlike mouse skin, where gammadelta T cells dominate, normal human skin contains resident alphabeta T cells that get sequenced too, which complicates analysis of the scalp TCR repertoire. Compared with mice, TCR sequences shared between patients were less clear, possibly partly because of HLA diversity across the patient population.

Pooled mouse cutaneous lymph node cells were stained for CD4, CD8alpha, NKG2D, NKG2ACE and other markers and were then sorted on a BD Influx. The TCR was taken from a C3H/HeJ mouse with alopecia areata. The MHC haplotype found in this strain is H2-k. The sample taken for sequencing was CD8+ T cells sorted from a lymph node. The rearranged segments are TRBV17 and TRBJ1-4; 9 junctional bases match TRBD1. The CDR3 has the sequence CASSRGQGGNERLFF. The sequenced part of the CDR3 DNA is TGTGCTAGCAGTAGAGGACAGGGGGGCAACGAA.